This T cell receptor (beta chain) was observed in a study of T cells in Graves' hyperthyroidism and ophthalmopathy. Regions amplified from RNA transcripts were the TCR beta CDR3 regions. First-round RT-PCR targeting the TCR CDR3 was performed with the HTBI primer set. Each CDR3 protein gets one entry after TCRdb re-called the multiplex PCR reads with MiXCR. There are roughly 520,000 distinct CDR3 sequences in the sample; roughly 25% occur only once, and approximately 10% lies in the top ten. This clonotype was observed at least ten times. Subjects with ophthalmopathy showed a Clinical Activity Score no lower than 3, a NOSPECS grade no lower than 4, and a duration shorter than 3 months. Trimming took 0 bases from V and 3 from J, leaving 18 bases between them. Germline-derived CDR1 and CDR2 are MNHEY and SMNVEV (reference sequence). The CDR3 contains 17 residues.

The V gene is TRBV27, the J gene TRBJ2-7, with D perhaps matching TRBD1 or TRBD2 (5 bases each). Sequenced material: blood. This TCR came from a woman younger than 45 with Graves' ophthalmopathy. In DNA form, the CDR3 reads TGTGCCAGCAGTTTATCGGTATTACCGGGACGGAGCTACGAGCAGTACTTC. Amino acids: CASSLSVLPGRSYEQYF.